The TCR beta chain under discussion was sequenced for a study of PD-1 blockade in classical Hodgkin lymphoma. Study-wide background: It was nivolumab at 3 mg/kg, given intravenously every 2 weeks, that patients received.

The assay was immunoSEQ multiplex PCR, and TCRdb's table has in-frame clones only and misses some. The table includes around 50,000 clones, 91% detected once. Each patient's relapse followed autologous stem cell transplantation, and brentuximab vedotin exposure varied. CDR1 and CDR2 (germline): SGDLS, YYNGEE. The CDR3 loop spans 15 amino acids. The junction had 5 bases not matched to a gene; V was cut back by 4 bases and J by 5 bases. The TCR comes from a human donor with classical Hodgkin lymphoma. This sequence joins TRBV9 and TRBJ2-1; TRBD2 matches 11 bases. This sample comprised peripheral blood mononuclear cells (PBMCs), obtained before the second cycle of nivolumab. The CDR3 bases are TGTGCCAGCAGCCCGACTAGCGGGGCTCACAATGAGCAGTTCTTC. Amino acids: CASSPTSGAHNEQFF.